This T cell receptor (beta chain) derives from a study of shared clonotypes between healthy human individuals. Study summary: A donor's plate count was three for CD4 naive and three for CD4 memory; CD8 naive had two and CD8 memory one.

Naive CD8 isolation took CD45RO-negative cells positively selected for CCR7 and excluded terminally differentiated effector memory CD45RA+ cells. The CDR3 contains 15 residues. The V end was cut by 1 base, the J end by 0 bases, with 8 bases between. The germline V gene encodes CDR1 SGHDT and CDR2 YYEEEE. Measured with immunoSEQ multiplex PCR; TCRdb has only the in-frame clones, and not every one. The sample has roughly 650,000 clones, around 96% seen once. The chain couples TRBV5-6 to TRBJ2-1, with D unresolved. This TCR was sampled from a woman aged 30 to 39 in good health. What was sequenced was naive CD8+ T cells sorted from blood. The CDR3 spells CASSLWSSSYNEQFF. CDR3 nucleotides: TGTGCCAGCAGCTTGTGGAGTAGCTCCTACAATGAGCAGTTCTTC.